Listed below are T cell receptor beta chains from one sample, sequenced in a study of blood T cell repertoires in COVID-19. Measured with immunoSEQ multiplex PCR; TCRdb has only the in-frame clones, and not every one. The sample consists of approximately 94,000 clones, 88% of them appearing once. Source material: peripheral blood. These receptors were obtained from a woman aged 65 to 85 with acute or convalescent COVID-19. CDR3s include the opening cysteine and the closing phenylalanine or tryptophan. The order of the fields is D gene, J gene, CDR3 length, V gene, CDR3 protein. The D gene is left open where the match is weak.

d_call: TRBD1
j_call: TRBJ2-7
cdr3_length: 13
v_call: TRBV28
cdr3_aa: CASSGGSLHEQYF

d_call: TRBD1
j_call: TRBJ1-2
cdr3_length: 18
v_call: TRBV9
cdr3_aa: CASSVGSGTGGAFYGYTF

d_call: NA
j_call: TRBJ2-7
cdr3_length: 14
v_call: TRBV7-8
cdr3_aa: CASSFRDSSYEQYF

d_call: TRBD2
j_call: TRBJ2-6
cdr3_length: 19
v_call: TRBV9
cdr3_aa: CASSVGLAGPGSGANVLTF

d_call: TRBD2
j_call: TRBJ2-7
cdr3_length: 17
v_call: TRBV30
cdr3_aa: CAWSGFSSGRAFYEQYF

d_call: TRBD1
j_call: TRBJ2-1
cdr3_length: 14
v_call: TRBV10-1
cdr3_aa: CASSELRDRVVQFF

d_call: TRBD1
j_call: TRBJ2-6
cdr3_length: 15
v_call: TRBV18
cdr3_aa: CASSGTGSGANVLTF

d_call: NA
j_call: TRBJ1-3
cdr3_length: 16
v_call: TRBV6-1
cdr3_aa: CASSEFDRATGNTIYF

d_call: NA
j_call: TRBJ2-3
cdr3_length: 12
v_call: TRBV10-3
cdr3_aa: CAISPNSDTQYF

d_call: TRBD1
j_call: TRBJ1-1
cdr3_length: 13
v_call: TRBV5-5
cdr3_aa: CASSGQGATEAFF

d_call: TRBD1
j_call: TRBJ1-6
cdr3_length: 16
v_call: TRBV5-1
cdr3_aa: CASSSGQSYFESPLHF

d_call: TRBD2
j_call: TRBJ2-7
cdr3_length: 16
v_call: TRBV5-5
cdr3_aa: CASSSALGGGYYEQYF

d_call: TRBD2
j_call: TRBJ2-1
cdr3_length: 16
v_call: TRBV3-1/TRBV3-2
cdr3_aa: CASSQDLRGGYNEQFF

d_call: NA
j_call: TRBJ2-5
cdr3_length: 13
v_call: TRBV7-3
cdr3_aa: CASSLTAVETQYF

d_call: TRBD1
j_call: TRBJ1-5
cdr3_length: 19
v_call: TRBV7-9
cdr3_aa: CASSLDRTGNRYGNQPQHF

d_call: TRBD2
j_call: TRBJ2-2
cdr3_length: 14
v_call: TRBV5-1
cdr3_aa: CASSIGTRGGELFF

d_call: NA
j_call: TRBJ1-1
cdr3_length: 14
v_call: TRBV5-1
cdr3_aa: CASSLMDRNTEAFF

d_call: NA
j_call: TRBJ2-1
cdr3_length: 16
v_call: TRBV7-9
cdr3_aa: CASSLVDYSSYNEQFF

d_call: NA
j_call: TRBJ2-7
cdr3_length: 15
v_call: TRBV6-5
cdr3_aa: CASLNRATLSYEQYF

d_call: TRBD1
j_call: TRBJ2-5
cdr3_length: 13
v_call: TRBV5-1
cdr3_aa: CASSTTGVETQYF

d_call: NA
j_call: TRBJ2-3
cdr3_length: 13
v_call: TRBV5-4
cdr3_aa: CASRTKESDTQYF

d_call: NA
j_call: TRBJ2-5
cdr3_length: 15
v_call: TRBV3-1/TRBV3-2
cdr3_aa: CASSQDGGKRETQYF

d_call: NA
j_call: TRBJ2-1
cdr3_length: 18
v_call: TRBV28
cdr3_aa: CASSPNRWGPLGINEQFF

d_call: NA
j_call: TRBJ1-5
cdr3_length: 15
v_call: TRBV28
cdr3_aa: CASVRYGSSNQPQHF

d_call: TRBD2
j_call: TRBJ2-3
cdr3_length: 16
v_call: TRBV4-1
cdr3_aa: CASSQDRRGAKDTQYF

d_call: TRBD1
j_call: TRBJ1-1
cdr3_length: 12
v_call: TRBV4-1
cdr3_aa: CASSQRDSEAFF

d_call: NA
j_call: TRBJ1-6
cdr3_length: 14
v_call: TRBV9
cdr3_aa: CASSVGSDNSPLHF

d_call: TRBD2
j_call: TRBJ2-7
cdr3_length: 16
v_call: TRBV25-1
cdr3_aa: CASSGLNSGSTYEQYF

d_call: NA
j_call: TRBJ2-1
cdr3_length: 12
v_call: TRBV6-2/TRBV6-3
cdr3_aa: CASSYPSNEQFF

d_call: NA
j_call: TRBJ1-6
cdr3_length: 16
v_call: TRBV11-2
cdr3_aa: CASSLGSSGGSSPLHF

d_call: TRBD2
j_call: TRBJ2-7
cdr3_length: 16
v_call: TRBV7-6
cdr3_aa: CASSFASSGRREEQYF

d_call: NA
j_call: TRBJ2-3
cdr3_length: 17
v_call: TRBV4-1
cdr3_aa: CASSQVSSEFYTDTQYF

d_call: TRBD2
j_call: TRBJ2-1
cdr3_length: 15
v_call: TRBV9
cdr3_aa: CASNRGGSSNNEQFF

d_call: TRBD1
j_call: TRBJ2-7
cdr3_length: 14
v_call: TRBV20-1
cdr3_aa: CSASGTASSYEQYF

d_call: NA
j_call: TRBJ2-2
cdr3_length: 13
v_call: TRBV7-8
cdr3_aa: CASSLVLTGELFF

d_call: TRBD2
j_call: TRBJ2-5
cdr3_length: 15
v_call: TRBV29-1
cdr3_aa: CSAEGTSGSQETQYF

d_call: TRBD2
j_call: TRBJ2-1
cdr3_length: 14
v_call: TRBV4-2
cdr3_aa: CASRTSGGAVEQFF

d_call: TRBD2
j_call: TRBJ2-3
cdr3_length: 16
v_call: TRBV6-5
cdr3_aa: CASSYSRTSFSDTQYF

d_call: NA
j_call: TRBJ2-1
cdr3_length: 12
v_call: TRBV5-6
cdr3_aa: CASSLERDEQFF

d_call: NA
j_call: TRBJ1-6
cdr3_length: 15
v_call: TRBV11-2
cdr3_aa: CASSLSGQSTSPLHF

d_call: NA
j_call: TRBJ1-5
cdr3_length: 12
v_call: TRBV7-9
cdr3_aa: CASSFQGQPQHF

d_call: NA
j_call: TRBJ2-2
cdr3_length: 15
v_call: TRBV2
cdr3_aa: CASREQGRDTGELFF

d_call: NA
j_call: TRBJ2-2
cdr3_length: 15
v_call: TRBV2
cdr3_aa: CASSEMGQAGGELFF

d_call: TRBD1
j_call: TRBJ1-5
cdr3_length: 16
v_call: TRBV27
cdr3_aa: CASSLSTGAGNQPQHF

d_call: TRBD2
j_call: TRBJ2-7
cdr3_length: 14
v_call: TRBV6-5
cdr3_aa: CASRIAGDTYEQYF

d_call: NA
j_call: TRBJ1-2
cdr3_length: 14
v_call: TRBV6-1
cdr3_aa: CASSEVAGSYGYTF

d_call: TRBD1
j_call: TRBJ1-1
cdr3_length: 15
v_call: TRBV25-1
cdr3_aa: CASSEGQAADTEAFF

d_call: NA
j_call: TRBJ2-5
cdr3_length: 15
v_call: TRBV5-1
cdr3_aa: CASSYSARRGETQYF

d_call: NA
j_call: TRBJ2-7
cdr3_length: 14
v_call: TRBV11-2
cdr3_aa: CASSSTTGGYEQYF

d_call: NA
j_call: TRBJ1-5
cdr3_length: 15
v_call: TRBV7-9
cdr3_aa: CASSLLGTPGQPQHF

d_call: TRBD1
j_call: TRBJ2-5
cdr3_length: 15
v_call: TRBV2
cdr3_aa: CASRSTGAYQETQYF

d_call: TRBD1
j_call: TRBJ1-2
cdr3_length: 16
v_call: TRBV18
cdr3_aa: CASSLTGQGVDYGYTF

d_call: TRBD1
j_call: TRBJ1-1
cdr3_length: 16
v_call: TRBV5-1
cdr3_aa: CASSLEAGTGNTEAFF

d_call: NA
j_call: TRBJ1-2
cdr3_length: 12
v_call: TRBV2
cdr3_aa: CASSGSGLGYTF